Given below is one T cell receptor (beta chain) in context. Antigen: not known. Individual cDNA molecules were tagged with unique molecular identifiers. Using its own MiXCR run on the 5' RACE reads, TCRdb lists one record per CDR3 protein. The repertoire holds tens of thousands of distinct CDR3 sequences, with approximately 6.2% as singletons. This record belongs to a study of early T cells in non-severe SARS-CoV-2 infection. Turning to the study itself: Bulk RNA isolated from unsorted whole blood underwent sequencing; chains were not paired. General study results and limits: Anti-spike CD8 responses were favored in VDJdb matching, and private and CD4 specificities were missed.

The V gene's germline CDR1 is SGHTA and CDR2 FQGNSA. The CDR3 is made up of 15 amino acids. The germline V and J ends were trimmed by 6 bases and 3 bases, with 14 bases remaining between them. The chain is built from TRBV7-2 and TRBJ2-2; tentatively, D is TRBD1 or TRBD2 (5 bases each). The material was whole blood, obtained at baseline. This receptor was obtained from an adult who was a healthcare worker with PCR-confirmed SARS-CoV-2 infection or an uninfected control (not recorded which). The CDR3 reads CASRGVQVDTGELFF. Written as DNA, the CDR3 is TGTGCCAGCAGGGGGGTGCAGGTTGACACCGGGGAGCTGTTTTTT. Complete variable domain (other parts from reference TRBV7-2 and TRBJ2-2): GAGVSQSPSNKVTEKGKDVELRCDPISGHTALYWYRQSLGQGLEFLIYFQGNSAPDKSGLPSDRFSAERTGGSVSTLTIQRTQQEDSAVYLCASRGVQVDTGELFFGEGSRLTVL.